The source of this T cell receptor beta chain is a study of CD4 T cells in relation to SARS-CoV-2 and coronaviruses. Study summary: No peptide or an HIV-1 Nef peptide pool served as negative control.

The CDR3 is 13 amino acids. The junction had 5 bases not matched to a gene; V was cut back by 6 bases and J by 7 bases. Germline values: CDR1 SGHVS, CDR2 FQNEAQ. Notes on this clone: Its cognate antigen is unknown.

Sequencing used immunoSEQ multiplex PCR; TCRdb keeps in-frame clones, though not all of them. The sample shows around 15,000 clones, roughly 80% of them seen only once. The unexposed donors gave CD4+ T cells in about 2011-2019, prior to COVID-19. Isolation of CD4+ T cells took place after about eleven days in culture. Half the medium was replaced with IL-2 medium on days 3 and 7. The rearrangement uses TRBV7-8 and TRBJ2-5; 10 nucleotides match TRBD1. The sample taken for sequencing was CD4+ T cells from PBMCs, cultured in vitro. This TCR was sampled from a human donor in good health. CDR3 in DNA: TGTGCCAGCAGACAGAGGACAGGGGGGACCCAGTACTTC. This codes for CASRQRTGGTQYF.